These 14 T cell receptor beta chains came from one sample sequenced in a study of CD8 T cells in ankylosing spondylitis. Study-level results: Blood of patients with ankylosing spondylitis appeared to be characterized by a TCR beta motif of eight highly homologous variants.

For these receptors, no antigen is known. A single record per CDR3 protein comes from TCRdb applying MiXCR to the 5' RACE reads. This sample has some 800,000 distinct CDR3 sequences; 10% to 15% occur once, and the top ten carry approximately 0.51%. Specimen: blood, either unsorted or a sorted T cell fraction (not recorded which). The origin of the receptors is a male donor with ankylosing spondylitis.

This clonotype was observed many times. The chain carries TRBV20-1 and TRBJ2-3; possibly TRBD2 for D (6 bases). There are 14 residues in the CDR3. V lost 0 bases and J lost 5, with 12 bases in between. Germline assignment: CDR1 DFQATT and CDR2 SNEGSKA (reference sequence). CDR3 residues: CSARDPRGRDTQYF. The DNA for the CDR3 is TGCAGTGCTAGAGATCCCCGGGGGAGAGATACGCAGTATTTT.

This clonotype was detected a few times. The chain joins TRBV4-2 to TRBJ2-2, with 8 bases matching TRBD2. Germline V gene data show CDR1 as LGHNA and CDR2 as YNFKEQ. The CDR3 contains 19 residues. J was trimmed by 2 bases and V by 6 bases; bases with no gene match: 17. The CDR3 nucleotides are TGTGCCAGCAGGAGGGAGGGTGAAGGAGCGGGAGCTAACACCGGGGAGCTGTTTTTT. Its protein product is CASRREGEGAGANTGELFF.

The chain has TRBV5-5 and TRBJ1-2; possibly TRBD1 for D (5 bases). Trimming removed 4 bases from V and 1 base from J, with 8 bases in between. The germline V gene has CDR1 SGHKS and CDR2 YYEKEE (reference sequence). The CDR3 is made up of 13 amino acids. CDR3 coding DNA: TGTGCCAGCAGCCAGGGTATTAACTATGGCTACACCTTC. Translation gives CASSQGINYGYTF. Drawing the rest from reference TRBV5-5 and TRBJ1-2, the complete variable domain is DAGVTQSPTHLIKTRGQQVTLRCSPISGHKSVSWYQQVLGQGPQFIFQYYEKEERGRGNFPDRFSARQFPNYSSELNVNALLLGDSALYLCASSQGINYGYTFGSGTRLTVV.

This clonotype has only a few counts. The chain carries TRBV7-2 and TRBJ2-3; no firm D call. The V gene lost 6 bases and the J gene lost 3 bases, with 10 bases spanning the gap. The CDR3 totals 13 residues. Looked up from germline, CDR1 is SGHTA and CDR2 is FQGNSA. Written as DNA, the CDR3 is TGTGCCAGCAGGGTAGGATCTACAGATACGCAGTATTTT. Its protein is CASRVGSTDTQYF.

In this sample, this clonotype turned up a few times. The rearrangement links TRBV5-1 to TRBJ1-1, with 11 bases fitting TRBD1. The CDR3 consists of 14 residues. Losses at the gene ends were 5 bases for V and 3 bases for J; bases not matched to a gene: 3. Germline lookup yields CDR1 SGHRS and CDR2 YFSETQ. This CDR3 is CASRWGQGDTEAFF. In DNA, the CDR3 is TGCGCCAGCAGGTGGGGACAGGGGGACACTGAAGCTTTCTTT. Looking up the rest from reference TRBV5-1 and TRBJ1-1 gives the full variable domain: KAGVTQTPRYLIKTRGQQVTLSCSPISGHRSVSWYQQTPGQGLQFLFEYFSETQRNKGNFPGRFSGRQFSNSRSEMNVSTLELGDSALYLCASRWGQGDTEAFFGQGTRLTVV.

The chain couples TRBV5-1 to TRBJ1-1; weak D call: TRBD1 (5 bases). The CDR3 totals 16 residues. Trimming removed 0 bases from V and 0 bases from J, with 12 bases in between. Germline V CDR1 and CDR2: SGHRS, YFSETQ. The CDR3, as DNA: TGCGCCAGCAGCTTGGACCCCAGGGACCTGAACACTGAAGCTTTCTTT. Amino acids: CASSLDPRDLNTEAFF. Based on the CDR3 plus reference TRBV5-1 and TRBJ1-1, the full variable domain is KAGVTQTPRYLIKTRGQQVTLSCSPISGHRSVSWYQQTPGQGLQFLFEYFSETQRNKGNFPGRFSGRQFSNSRSEMNVSTLELGDSALYLCASSLDPRDLNTEAFFGQGTRLTVV.

The CDR3 coding sequence is TGTGCCTCCGCACTGGCCCCACAAGAGACCCAGTACTTC. It specifies CASALAPQETQYF. This sequence joins TRBV15 and TRBJ2-5; D unresolved. This CDR3 has 13 amino acids. Deletions cut 11 bases from V and 2 bases from J, with 15 bases between. Germline V gene sequence: CDR1 LNHNV, CDR2 YYDKDF (reference sequence).

This chain connects TRBV27 to TRBJ1-4; the match to TRBD1 covers 9 bases. The junction had 5 bases not matched to a gene; V was cut back by 5 bases and J by 7 bases. CDR1 and CDR2 from the germline V gene are MNHEY and SMNVEV (reference sequence). The CDR3 is 14 residues long. The CDR3, as DNA: TGTGCCAGCAGTCGGGACAGGGTGACTGAAAAACTGTTTTTT. Its translation: CASSRDRVTEKLFF.

This clonotype showed up just a few times. This sequence joins TRBV4-2 and TRBJ1-1, with a tentative D call TRBD1 (5 bases). The V and J ends lost 6 bases and 4 bases respectively, with 15 bases between them. CDR1 is LGHNA, CDR2 YNFKEQ, per germline. This CDR3 has 14 amino acids. The CDR3 DNA reads as TGTGCCAGCAGTAGAGGAGGGGTGGGCACTGAAGCTTTCTTT. This sequence encodes CASSRGGVGTEAFF.

This clonotype was counted at least ten times. The chain couples TRBV5-1 to TRBJ2-7; D is ambiguous. Trimming shortened V by 5 bases and J by 7 bases, and 31 bases separated the two germline ends. This CDR3 has 18 residues. The V gene's germline CDR1 is SGHRS and CDR2 YFSETQ. CDR3 nucleotide sequence: TGCGCCAGCAGGCAAAACAGTATTGCTCCGCTACGATTGAATGAGCAGTACTTC. It encodes CASRQNSIAPLRLNEQYF.

V and J are TRBV7-9 and TRBJ1-5; D gene ambiguous. The CDR3 has 13 amino acids. The V and J ends lost 5 bases and 4 bases respectively, with 9 bases between them. Germline V gene data show CDR1 as SEHNR and CDR2 as FQNEAQ (reference sequence). The CDR3 DNA reads TGTGCCAGCAGCCCCACGCTAAATCAGCCCCAGCATTTT. Encoded protein: CASSPTLNQPQHF.

The rearrangement joins TRBV10-3 to TRBJ1-1; 8 nucleotides agree with TRBD1. V lost 10 bases to trimming and J lost 3 bases; unmatched junction nucleotides: 4. The CDR3 runs to 12 residues. Germline assignment: CDR1 ENHRY and CDR2 SYGVKD. CDR3 bases: TGTGCCACCACAGGGGGGTACACTGAAGCTTTCTTT. This translates into CATTGGYTEAFF.

V usage is TRBV20-1 and J usage is TRBJ1-1; perhaps TRBD1 as D (6 bases). The germline gives CDR1 DFQATT, CDR2 SNEGSKA (reference sequence). The CDR3 is made up of 12 amino acids. V shed 4 bases and J shed 10 bases, with 16 bases lying between them. This CDR3 reads CSAMIRGGLAFF. CDR3 nucleotide sequence: TGCAGTGCTATGATAAGAGGGGGACTAGCTTTCTTT.

The CDR3 nucleotides read TGTGCCAGCAGCCACCGGGACATTGAAAAACTGTTTTTT. It is translated as CASSHRDIEKLFF. The chain uses TRBV6-1 and TRBJ1-4; D may be TRBD1 (6 bases). The length of the CDR3 is 13 residues. Germline CDR1 is MNHNS and CDR2 is SASEGT. V was trimmed by 6 bases and J by 7 bases, leaving 12 bases between them.